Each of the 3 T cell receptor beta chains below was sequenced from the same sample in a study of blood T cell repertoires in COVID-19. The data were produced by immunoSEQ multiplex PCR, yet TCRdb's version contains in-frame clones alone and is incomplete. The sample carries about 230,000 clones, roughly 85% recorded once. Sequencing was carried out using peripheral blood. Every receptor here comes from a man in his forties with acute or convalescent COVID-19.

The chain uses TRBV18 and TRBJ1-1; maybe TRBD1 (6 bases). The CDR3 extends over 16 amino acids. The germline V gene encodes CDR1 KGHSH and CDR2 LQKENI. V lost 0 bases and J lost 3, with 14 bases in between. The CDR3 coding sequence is TGTGCCAGCTCACCACCTTACAGGGTTGAGGACACTGAAGCTTTCTTT. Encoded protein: CASSPPYRVEDTEAFF.

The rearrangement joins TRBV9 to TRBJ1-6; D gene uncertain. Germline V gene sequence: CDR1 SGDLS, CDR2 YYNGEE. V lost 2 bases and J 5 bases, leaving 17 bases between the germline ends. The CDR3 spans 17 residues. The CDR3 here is CASSVEQARRNNSPLHF. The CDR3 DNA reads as TGTGCCAGCAGCGTTGAACAAGCTCGGCGGAATAATTCACCCCTCCACTTT.

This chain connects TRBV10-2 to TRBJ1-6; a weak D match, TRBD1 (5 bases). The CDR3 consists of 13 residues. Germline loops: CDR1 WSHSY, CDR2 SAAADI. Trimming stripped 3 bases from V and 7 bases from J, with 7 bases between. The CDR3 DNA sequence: TGCGCCAGCAGTGACAGGGTGAATTCACCCCTCCACTTT. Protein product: CASSDRVNSPLHF.